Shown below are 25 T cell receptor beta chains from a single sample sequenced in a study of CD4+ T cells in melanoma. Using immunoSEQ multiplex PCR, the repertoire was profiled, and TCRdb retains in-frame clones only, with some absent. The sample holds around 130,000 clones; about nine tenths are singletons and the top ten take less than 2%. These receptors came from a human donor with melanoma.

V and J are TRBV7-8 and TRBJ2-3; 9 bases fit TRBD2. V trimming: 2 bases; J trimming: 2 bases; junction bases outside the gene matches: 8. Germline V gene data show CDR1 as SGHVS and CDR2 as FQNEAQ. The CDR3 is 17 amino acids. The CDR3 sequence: CASSLRPVAGVTDTQYF. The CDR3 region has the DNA TGTGCCAGCAGCTTACGCCCAGTAGCGGGGGTCACAGATACGCAGTATTTT. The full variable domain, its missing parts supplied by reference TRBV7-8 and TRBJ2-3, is GAGVSQSPRYKVAKRGQDVALRCDPISGHVSLFWYQQALGQGPEFLTYFQNEAQLDKSGLPSDRFFAERPEGSVSTLKIQRTQQEDSAVYLCASSLRPVAGVTDTQYFGPGTRLTVL.

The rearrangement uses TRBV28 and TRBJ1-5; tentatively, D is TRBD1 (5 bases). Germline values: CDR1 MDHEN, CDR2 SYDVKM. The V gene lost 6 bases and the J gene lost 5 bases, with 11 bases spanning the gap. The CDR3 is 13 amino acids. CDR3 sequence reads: CASSAAGDQPQHF. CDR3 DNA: TGTGCCAGCAGCGCGGCGGGGGATCAGCCCCAGCATTTT.

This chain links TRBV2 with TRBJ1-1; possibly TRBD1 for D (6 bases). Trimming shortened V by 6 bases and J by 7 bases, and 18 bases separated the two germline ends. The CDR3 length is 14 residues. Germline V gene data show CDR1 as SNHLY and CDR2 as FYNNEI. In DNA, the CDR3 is TGTGCCAGCAGCTCTCTTGGGGGCTGGGGTGAAGCTTTCTTT. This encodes CASSSLGGWGEAFF.

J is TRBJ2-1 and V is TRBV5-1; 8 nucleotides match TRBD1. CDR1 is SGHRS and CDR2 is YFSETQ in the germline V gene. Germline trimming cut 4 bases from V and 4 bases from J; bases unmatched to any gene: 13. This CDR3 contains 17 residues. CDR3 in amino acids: CASSQGAGVTLYNEQFF. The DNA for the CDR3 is TGCGCCAGCAGCCAGGGGGCAGGGGTGACCCTGTACAATGAGCAGTTCTTC.

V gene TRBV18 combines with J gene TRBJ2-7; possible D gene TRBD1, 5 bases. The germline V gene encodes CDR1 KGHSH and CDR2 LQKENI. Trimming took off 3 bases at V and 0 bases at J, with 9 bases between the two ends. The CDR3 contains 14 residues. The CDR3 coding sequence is TGTGCCAGCTCACCCGACAGCCTCTCCTACGAGCAGTACTTC. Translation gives CASSPDSLSYEQYF.

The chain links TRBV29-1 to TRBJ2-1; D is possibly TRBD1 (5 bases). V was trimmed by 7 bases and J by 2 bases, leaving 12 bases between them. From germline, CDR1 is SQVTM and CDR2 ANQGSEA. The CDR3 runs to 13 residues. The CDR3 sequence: CSDSRTPYNEQFF. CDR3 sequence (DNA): TGCAGCGACTCCCGGACACCCTACAATGAGCAGTTCTTC.

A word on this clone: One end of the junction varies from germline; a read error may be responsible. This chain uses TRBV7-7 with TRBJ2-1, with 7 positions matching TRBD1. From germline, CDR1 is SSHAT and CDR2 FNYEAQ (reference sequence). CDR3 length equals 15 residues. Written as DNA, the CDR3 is TGTGCTAGCAGCTCCGGGACAGCGTCCTTCGGTGAGCAGTTCTTC. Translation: CASSSGTASFGEQFF. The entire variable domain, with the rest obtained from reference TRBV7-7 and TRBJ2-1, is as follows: GAGVSQSPRYKVTKRGQDVTLRCDPISSHATLYWYQQALGQGPEFLTYFNYEAQPDKSGLPSDRFSAERPEGSISTLTIQRTEQRDSAMYRCASSSGTASFGEQFFGPGTRLTVL.

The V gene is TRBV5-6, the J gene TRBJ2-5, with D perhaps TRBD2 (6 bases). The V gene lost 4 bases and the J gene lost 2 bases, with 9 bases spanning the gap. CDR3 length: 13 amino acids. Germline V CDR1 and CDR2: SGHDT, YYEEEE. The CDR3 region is CASSPGTQETQYF. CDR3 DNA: TGTGCCAGCAGCCCCGGGACTCAAGAGACCCAGTACTTC.

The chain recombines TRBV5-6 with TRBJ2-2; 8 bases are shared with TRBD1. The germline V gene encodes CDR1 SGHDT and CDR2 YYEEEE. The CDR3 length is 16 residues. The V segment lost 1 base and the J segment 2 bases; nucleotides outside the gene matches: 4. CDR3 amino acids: CASSLIGTGNTGELFF. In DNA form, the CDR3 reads TGTGCCAGCAGCTTGATCGGGACAGGAAACACCGGGGAGCTGTTTTTT.

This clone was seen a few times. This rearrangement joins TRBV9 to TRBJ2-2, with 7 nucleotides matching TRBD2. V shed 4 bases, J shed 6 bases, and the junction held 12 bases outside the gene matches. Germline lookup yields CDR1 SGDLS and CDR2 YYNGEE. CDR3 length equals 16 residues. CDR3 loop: CASSPSGGFQAGELFF. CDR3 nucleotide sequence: TGTGCCAGCAGCCCCTCGGGAGGATTCCAGGCCGGGGAGCTGTTTTTT. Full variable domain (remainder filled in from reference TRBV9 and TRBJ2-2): DSGVTQTPKHLITATGQRVTLRCSPRSGDLSVYWYQQSLDQGLQFLIQYYNGEERAKGNILERFSAQQFPDLHSELNLSSLELGDSALYFCASSPSGGFQAGELFFGEGSRLTVL.

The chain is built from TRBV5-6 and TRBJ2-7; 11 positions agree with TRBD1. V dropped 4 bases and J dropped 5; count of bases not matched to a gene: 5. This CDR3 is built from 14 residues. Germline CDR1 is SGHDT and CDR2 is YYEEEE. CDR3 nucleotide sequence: TGTGCCAGCAGCCCCCGGACAGGGGGCAACGAGCAGTACTTC. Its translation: CASSPRTGGNEQYF.

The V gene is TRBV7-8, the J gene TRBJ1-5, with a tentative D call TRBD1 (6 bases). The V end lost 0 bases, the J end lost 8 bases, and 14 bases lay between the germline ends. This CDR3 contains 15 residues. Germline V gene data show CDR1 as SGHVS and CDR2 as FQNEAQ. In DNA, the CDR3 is TGTGCCAGCAGCTTAGCGACGGGACACCGAGAGCCCCAGCATTTT. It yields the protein CASSLATGHREPQHF.

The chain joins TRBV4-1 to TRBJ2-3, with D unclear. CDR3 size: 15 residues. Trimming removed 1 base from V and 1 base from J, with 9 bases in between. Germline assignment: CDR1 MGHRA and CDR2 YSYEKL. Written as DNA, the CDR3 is TGCGCCAGCAGCCAAGGGCAGGCAGGCACAGATACGCAGTATTTT. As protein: CASSQGQAGTDTQYF.

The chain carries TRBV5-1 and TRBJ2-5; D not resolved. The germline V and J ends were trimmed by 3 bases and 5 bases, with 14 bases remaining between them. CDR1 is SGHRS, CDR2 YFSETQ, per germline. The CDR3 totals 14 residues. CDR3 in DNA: TGCGCCAGCAGCTCTCAAAATCTTGCGGAGACCCAGTACTTC. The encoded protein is CASSSQNLAETQYF.

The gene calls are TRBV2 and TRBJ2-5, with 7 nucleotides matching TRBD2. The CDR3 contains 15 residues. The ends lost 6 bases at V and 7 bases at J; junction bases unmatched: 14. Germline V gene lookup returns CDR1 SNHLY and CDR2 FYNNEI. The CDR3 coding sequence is TGTGCCAGCAGCGCTACCGAGGGGCGCGGGGGGACCCAGTACTTC. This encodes CASSATEGRGGTQYF.

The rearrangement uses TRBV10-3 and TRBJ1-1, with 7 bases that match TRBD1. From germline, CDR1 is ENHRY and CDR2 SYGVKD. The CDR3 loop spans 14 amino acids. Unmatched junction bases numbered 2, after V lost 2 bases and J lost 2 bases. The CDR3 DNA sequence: TGTGCCATCAGTGAGAGGGGGCCCAACACTGAAGCTTTCTTT. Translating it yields CAISERGPNTEAFF.

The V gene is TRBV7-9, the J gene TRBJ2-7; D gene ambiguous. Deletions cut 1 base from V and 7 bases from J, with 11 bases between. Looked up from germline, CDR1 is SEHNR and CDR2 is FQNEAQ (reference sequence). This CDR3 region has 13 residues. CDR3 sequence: CASSLVESGEQYF. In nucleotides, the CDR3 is TGTGCCAGCAGCTTAGTGGAGTCCGGGGAGCAGTACTTC. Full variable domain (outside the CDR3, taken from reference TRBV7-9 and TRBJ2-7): DTGVSQNPRHKITKRGQNVTFRCDPISEHNRLYWYRQTLGQGPEFLTYFQNEAQLEKSRLLSDRFSAERPKGSFSTLEIQRTEQGDSAMYLCASSLVESGEQYFGPGTRLTVT.

CDR3 amino acids: CASSVRQGRAEAFF. The CDR3 DNA follows: TGTGCCAGCAGCGTACGCCAGGGGAGGGCTGAAGCTTTCTTT. The V gene is TRBV5-4, the J gene TRBJ1-1; D perhaps matches TRBD1 (6 bases). Germline CDR1 is SGHNT and CDR2 is YYREEE (reference sequence). V lost 4 bases and J lost 6, with 16 bases in between. The CDR3 extends over 14 amino acids.

The CDR3 loop reads CAISSAGRPTPDTQYF. CDR3 DNA sequence: TGTGCCATCAGTTCGGCAGGGAGACCGACTCCAGATACGCAGTATTTT. The genes are TRBV10-3 and TRBJ2-3; D possibly matches TRBD1 or TRBD2 (5 bases each). Germline CDR1 and CDR2: ENHRY and SYGVKD. The CDR3 has 16 residues. V lost 5 bases and J lost 4, with 19 bases in between.

The CDR3 protein is CASTSSPPRTEAFF. DNA for the CDR3: TGCGCCAGCACCTCGAGCCCCCCCCGGACTGAAGCTTTCTTT. This sequence joins TRBV5-1 and TRBJ1-1; D call uncertain. With 6 bases removed from V and 5 bases from J, the gap between germline ends came to 17 bases. The germline CDR1 and CDR2 sequences are SGHRS and YFSETQ. This CDR3 is 14 amino acids long. Variable domain in full (rest from reference TRBV5-1 and TRBJ1-1): KAGVTQTPRYLIKTRGQQVTLSCSPISGHRSVSWYQQTPGQGLQFLFEYFSETQRNKGNFPGRFSGRQFSNSRSEMNVSTLELGDSALYLCASTSSPPRTEAFFGQGTRLTVV.

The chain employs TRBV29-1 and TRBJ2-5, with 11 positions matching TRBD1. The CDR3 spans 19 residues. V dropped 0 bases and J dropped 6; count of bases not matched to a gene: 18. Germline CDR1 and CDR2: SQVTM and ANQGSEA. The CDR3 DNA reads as TGCAGCGTTGAAGATCCGGGGACAGGGGGGCCGCACCCAAGGAAGACCCAGTACTTC. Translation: CSVEDPGTGGPHPRKTQYF. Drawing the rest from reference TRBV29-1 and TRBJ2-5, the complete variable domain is SAVISQKPSRDICQRGTSLTIQCQVDSQVTMMFWYRQQPGQSLTLIATANQGSEATYESGFVIDKFPISRPNLTFSTLTVSNMSPEDSSIYLCSVEDPGTGGPHPRKTQYFGPGTRLLVL.

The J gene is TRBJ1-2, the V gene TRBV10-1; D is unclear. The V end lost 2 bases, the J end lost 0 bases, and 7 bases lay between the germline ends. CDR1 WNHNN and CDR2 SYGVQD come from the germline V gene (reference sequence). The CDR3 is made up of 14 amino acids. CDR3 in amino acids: CASSETRTNYGYTF. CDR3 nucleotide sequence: TGCGCCAGCAGTGAGACTAGGACTAACTATGGCTACACCTTC.

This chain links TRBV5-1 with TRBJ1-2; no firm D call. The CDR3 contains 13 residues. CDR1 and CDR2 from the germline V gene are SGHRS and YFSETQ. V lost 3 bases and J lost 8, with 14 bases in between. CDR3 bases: TGCGCCAGCAGCTACGGGAGGGCCCCAGGCTACACCTTC. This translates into CASSYGRAPGYTF. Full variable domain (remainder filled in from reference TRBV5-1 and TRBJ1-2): KAGVTQTPRYLIKTRGQQVTLSCSPISGHRSVSWYQQTPGQGLQFLFEYFSETQRNKGNFPGRFSGRQFSNSRSEMNVSTLELGDSALYLCASSYGRAPGYTFGSGTRLTVV.

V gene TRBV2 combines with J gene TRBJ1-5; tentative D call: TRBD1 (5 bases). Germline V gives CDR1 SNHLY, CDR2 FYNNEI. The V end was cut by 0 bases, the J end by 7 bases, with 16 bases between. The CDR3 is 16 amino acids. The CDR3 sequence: CASSEATGRGRQPQHF. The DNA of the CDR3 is TGTGCCAGCAGTGAAGCGACCGGAAGGGGACGGCAGCCCCAGCATTTT. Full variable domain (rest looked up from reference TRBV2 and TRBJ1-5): EPEVTQTPSHQVTQMGQEVILRCVPISNHLYFYWYRQILGQKVEFLVSFYNNEISEKSEIFDDQFSVERPDGSNFTLKIRSTKLEDSAMYFCASSEATGRGRQPQHFGDGTRLSIL.

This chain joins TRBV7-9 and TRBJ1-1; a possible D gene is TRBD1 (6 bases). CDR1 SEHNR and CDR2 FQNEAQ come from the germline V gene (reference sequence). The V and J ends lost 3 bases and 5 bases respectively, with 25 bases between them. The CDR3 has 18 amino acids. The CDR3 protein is CASSFFFRPGAGSTEAFF. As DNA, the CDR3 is TGTGCCAGCAGCTTTTTTTTTCGGCCAGGGGCGGGTAGTACTGAAGCTTTCTTT.